This TCR beta chain was sequenced for a study of blood T cell repertoires in COVID-19. The wider study: Nucleic acid was either cDNA or gDNA, and it came from T cells, B-cell-depleted T cells, or PBMCs.

Germline CDR1 is SGHRS and CDR2 is YFSETQ. The ends lost 7 bases at V and 3 bases at J; junction bases unmatched: 10. This CDR3 is built from 15 residues. Study processing details: Using reference gene primer amplification, nucleated cell counts were estimated. Only in-frame clones appear in the TCRdb table, and some are missing; sequencing was by immunoSEQ multiplex PCR. V, J and clone size derive from that table, while D and trimming were established from the DNA sequence. Of 43,000 or so clones in the sample, approximately 88% were seen once. The chain combines TRBV5-1 with TRBJ1-1; 9 nucleotides match TRBD1. The receptor's source is a man between 60 and 75 years old with active COVID-19. The sequenced sample was peripheral blood. The CDR3 coding sequence is TGCGCCAGCCAAGGAGGGGACAGGGCGCACACTGAAGCTTTCTTT. It translates to CASQGGDRAHTEAFF.